One and the same sample provided the 16 T cell receptor beta chains below, sequenced in a study of OX40 agonist ivuxolimab in advanced cancers. This table comes from immunoSEQ multiplex PCR, and its TCRdb copy is limited to in-frame clones, with some not included. The table records 77,000 or so clones, roughly 86% of them present only once. This sample comprised CD4+ or CD8+ T cells sorted from blood, obtained in a trial of the OX40 agonist ivuxolimab. These receptors were obtained from an adult with an advanced solid tumor such as melanoma, head and neck, liver or kidney cancer.

The chain is built from TRBV5-6 and TRBJ1-3; 8 positions match TRBD1. V lost 4 bases to trimming and J lost 2 bases; unmatched junction nucleotides: 11. The CDR3 covers 17 residues. Germline CDR1 SGHDT, CDR2 YYEEEE. The CDR3 loop is CASSHPRTGQPGNTIYF. Written as DNA, the CDR3 is TGTGCCAGCAGCCACCCCAGGACAGGGCAACCTGGAAACACCATATATTTT. Full variable domain (missing parts from reference TRBV5-6 and TRBJ1-3): DAGVTQSPTHLIKTRGQQVTLRCSPKSGHDTVSWYQQALGQGPQFIFQYYEEEERQRGNFPDRFSGHQFPNYSSELNVNALLLGDSALYLCASSHPRTGQPGNTIYFGEGSWLTVV.

The V call is TRBV18, the J call TRBJ1-5; no clear D gene. CDR1 KGHSH and CDR2 LQKENI come from the germline V gene. The CDR3 spans 13 residues. Trimming cost V 5 bases and J 4 bases, with 9 bases left between them. The CDR3 DNA sequence: TGTGCCAGCTCATCGGCGGAGAATCAGCCCCAGCATTTT. Protein sequence: CASSSAENQPQHF.

V gene TRBV15 combines with J gene TRBJ1-5, with D tentatively TRBD1 (6 bases). There are 14 residues in the CDR3. V lost 1 base and J lost 4, with 8 bases in between. The germline V gene encodes CDR1 LNHNV and CDR2 YYDKDF (reference sequence). The CDR3 loop is CATSRGGGNQPQHF. DNA of the CDR3: TGTGCCACCAGCAGAGGAGGGGGGAATCAGCCCCAGCATTTT.

The chain combines TRBV10-1 with TRBJ2-7; D gene ambiguous. CDR3 length equals 11 residues. V was pared by 3 bases and J by 4 bases, with 4 bases between. CDR1 and CDR2 from the germline V gene are WNHNN and SYGVQD (reference sequence). CDR3 nucleotide sequence: TGCGCCAGCAGTGAAGGTTACGAGCAGTACTTC. This encodes CASSEGYEQYF.

This chain uses TRBV28 with TRBJ2-7; D is possibly TRBD1 or TRBD2 (6 bases each). The CDR3 loop spans 17 amino acids. Between the trimmed V and J ends, which lost 4 bases and 2 bases, there was a span of 21 bases. Germline CDR1 reads MDHEN; CDR2 reads SYDVKM. The CDR3: CASSWAGGTTPPYEQYF. The CDR3 DNA is TGTGCCAGCAGTTGGGCTGGGGGGACAACCCCTCCCTACGAGCAGTACTTC.

This chain joins TRBV7-9 and TRBJ1-1, with a weak D call TRBD1 (5 bases). This CDR3 has 14 amino acids. The germline CDR1 and CDR2 sequences are SEHNR and FQNEAQ (reference sequence). The germline V and J ends were trimmed by 5 bases and 5 bases, with 15 bases remaining between them. The CDR3 spells CASSPRDLSTEAFF. In DNA form, the CDR3 reads TGTGCCAGCAGCCCCAGGGATTTATCGACTGAAGCTTTCTTT.

The V gene is TRBV4-2, the J gene TRBJ1-2; the D is unclear. Germline CDR1 and CDR2: LGHNA and YNFKEQ. CDR3 length: 17 amino acids. Trimming took off 1 base at V and 8 bases at J, with 23 bases between the two ends. CDR3 loop: CASSQGELAGPFGGYTF. For the CDR3, the DNA is TGTGCCAGCAGCCAAGGGGAATTGGCAGGTCCATTCGGGGGCTACACCTTC.

The chain links TRBV2 to TRBJ1-2; D unclear. The CDR3 runs 13 residues. Trimming pared 4 bases from V and 0 bases from J, leaving 6 bases between. Germline CDR1 is SNHLY and CDR2 is FYNNEI. The CDR3 is CASSVSPNYGYTF. For the CDR3, the DNA is TGTGCCAGCAGTGTTTCTCCTAACTATGGCTACACCTTC.

V gene TRBV7-2 combines with J gene TRBJ1-4; 8 bases map to TRBD1. CDR1 and CDR2 (germline): SGHTA, FQGNSA. V shed 1 base and J 7 bases; nucleotides not matched to a gene: 2. The CDR3 is 14 residues long. The CDR3 coding sequence is TGTGCCAGCAGCTTAGGACAGGGGACTGAAAAACTGTTTTTT. Encoded protein: CASSLGQGTEKLFF.

Here the CDR3 reads CASSLGTGWETQYF. The DNA of the CDR3 is TGTGCCAGCAGCTTAGGGACAGGGTGGGAGACCCAGTACTTC. The V call is TRBV7-9, the J call TRBJ2-5; 8 bases align to TRBD1. The CDR3 is 14 residues long. V lost 1 base and J lost 5; bases outside the gene matches: 3. The germline V gene encodes CDR1 SEHNR and CDR2 FQNEAQ (reference sequence).

The table lists this clone with a count of one. The chain employs TRBV6-1 and TRBJ1-2; 7 bases fit TRBD1. Germline V lookup: CDR1 MNHNS, CDR2 SASEGT. The J segment lost 2 bases and the V segment lost 1 base, leaving 7 bases of the junction unmatched. CDR3 size: 16 residues. CDR3 in DNA: TGTGCCAGCAGTGAAGTAGGGACAGCGTTCAACTATGGCTACACCTTC. This gives the protein CASSEVGTAFNYGYTF.

The chain couples TRBV27 to TRBJ2-5, with D maybe TRBD2 (5 bases). The germline V gene encodes CDR1 MNHEY and CDR2 SMNVEV (reference sequence). This CDR3 comprises 14 residues. The V gene lost 0 bases and the J gene lost 7 bases, with 12 bases spanning the gap. The CDR3 DNA sequence: TGTGCCAGCAGTTTATCGACGGCTAGCACGACCCAGTACTTC. It codes for CASSLSTASTTQYF.

The chain joins TRBV6-5 to TRBJ1-1, with TRBD1 matching 10 bases. The trim removed 2 bases at V and 5 bases at J, leaving 8 bases unmatched. Germline V gene lookup returns CDR1 MNHEY and CDR2 SVGAGI. This CDR3 region has 16 residues. The CDR3 sequence is CASSYATGGGWTEAFF. CDR3 DNA sequence: TGTGCCAGCAGTTACGCGACAGGGGGCGGGTGGACTGAAGCTTTCTTT.

The chain combines TRBV7-8 with TRBJ2-5; a weak D match, TRBD1 (5 bases). The germline V and J ends were trimmed by 1 base and 3 bases, with 9 bases remaining between them. Germline V lookup: CDR1 SGHVS, CDR2 FQNEAQ. The CDR3 consists of 14 residues. The CDR3 loop is CASSLGGREETQYF. The CDR3 nucleotides read TGTGCCAGCAGCTTAGGGGGCAGGGAAGAGACCCAGTACTTC.

J is TRBJ1-1 and V is TRBV5-4; D ambiguous. The length of the CDR3 is 14 residues. Germline loops: CDR1 SGHNT, CDR2 YYREEE (reference sequence). Trimming stripped 4 bases from V and 5 bases from J, with 15 bases between. The CDR3 DNA is TGTGCCAGCAGCCACTCCTCGGGGAGAACTGAAGCTTTCTTT. As protein: CASSHSSGRTEAFF.

CDR3 residues: CSVHGLAGKSGELFF. DNA of the CDR3: TGCAGCGTTCACGGACTAGCGGGGAAATCCGGGGAGCTGTTTTTT. The chain has TRBV29-1 and TRBJ2-2; 12 nucleotides match TRBD2. The CDR3 is made up of 15 amino acids. The V segment lost 5 bases and the J segment 6 bases; nucleotides outside the gene matches: 7. Germline V gene sequence: CDR1 SQVTM, CDR2 ANQGSEA.